This TCR beta chain was sequenced in a study of response to subunit inactivated influenza vaccine. Germline V lookup: CDR1 MNHEY, CDR2 SVGEGT. The CDR3 totals 19 residues. Trimming took off 0 bases at V and 0 bases at J, with 21 bases between the two ends. Via MiXCR, TCRdb re-called the RT-PCR reads, giving one row per CDR3 protein. The sample lists approximately 700,000 distinct CDR3 sequences, approximately 14% seen once, with more than 9% in the top ten. This clonotype was detected only a few times. Its matching antigen is unknown. Study outcomes and limitations: Few new T cells, the authors suggested, are recruited by each seasonal influenza vaccination.

This TCR was recovered from a man in his fifties who received an inactivated influenza vaccine. This chain joins TRBV6-2 or TRBV6-3 and TRBJ2-7; D call uncertain. This specimen was PBMCs from blood, taken 11 to 12 days after vaccination. The CDR3 is CASSYSKGRRLTGSYEQYF. CDR3 DNA sequence: TGTGCCAGCAGTTACTCGAAAGGGCGGCGACTTACCGGCTCCTACGAGCAGTACTTC.